The clone carrying this TCR beta chain was recorded a few times. This sample stems from a study of beta chain features in type 1 diabetes. Study-wide background: Age and gender were similar between patients and healthy donors, as were cell yields.

Since all of the isolated RNA was reverse transcribed, expressed TCRB transcripts were what got sequenced. The method was immunoSEQ multiplex PCR; TCRdb's version includes in-frame clones alone and lacks a portion of them. The sample holds about 320,000 clones, 14% seen once. The sample consisted of central memory CD4+ T cells from blood. The receptor comes from a man aged 25-45 years in good health.

The CDR3 loop reads CASSESRGSYEQYF. CDR3 bases: TGTGCCAGCAGTGAATCCCGGGGCTCCTACGAGCAGTACTTC. This sequence joins TRBV6-1 and TRBJ2-7; D is perhaps TRBD2 (5 bases). This CDR3 has 14 amino acids. The germline V gene has CDR1 MNHNS and CDR2 SASEGT. V was cut by 2 bases and J by 0 bases, with 8 bases left in between.